These T cell receptor beta chains were read from a single sample in a study of blood T cell repertoires in COVID-19. Sequencing used immunoSEQ multiplex PCR; TCRdb keeps in-frame clones, though not all of them. Altogether about 150,000 clones are present, around nine tenths being singletons, with the ten largest covering less than 5.5%. Sequenced input: peripheral blood. The receptor set was obtained from a human donor in a cohort sampled during active COVID-19. Each CDR3 is given with its conserved first and last residue. The D gene is left open where the match is weak. A row's size may be missing; if present it is once, few, many or a size class.

cdr3_length	clone_size	j_call	d_call	v_call	cdr3_aa	cdr3_nt
14	NA	TRBJ2-7	TRBD1	TRBV5-1	CASSPDRDPWEQYF	TGCGCCAGCAGCCCGGACAGGGATCCCTGGGAGCAGTACTTC
16	NA	TRBJ2-1	NA	TRBV24-1	CATSDLTGPSHNEQFF	TGTGCCACCAGTGATTTGACAGGCCCATCCCACAATGAGCAGTTCTTC
14	few	TRBJ2-1	NA	TRBV7-8	CASSLAGRYNEQFF	TGTGCCAGCAGCTTAGCGGGGAGATACAATGAGCAGTTCTTC
15	NA	TRBJ2-3	NA	TRBV2	CASSESRGFTDTQYF	TGTGCCAGCAGTGAAAGTAGGGGGTTTACAGATACGCAGTATTTT
20	NA	TRBJ2-1	TRBD2	TRBV4-2	CASSQTVGTSDWGGGREQFF	TGTGCCAGCAGCCAGACGGTCGGGACTAGCGATTGGGGCGGGGGTCGGGAGCAGTTCTTC
16	NA	TRBJ2-6	NA	TRBV30	CAWSPGEWPGANVLTF	TGTGCCTGGAGTCCCGGGGAATGGCCTGGGGCCAACGTCCTGACTTTC
14	NA	TRBJ2-1	NA	TRBV7-2	CASSLATSSYEQFF	TGTGCCAGCAGCTTAGCGACTAGTAGTTATGAGCAGTTCTTC
11	NA	TRBJ2-1	NA	TRBV20-1	CSVEGNNEQFF	TGCAGTGTAGAGGGTAACAATGAGCAGTTCTTC
16	NA	TRBJ2-4	TRBD1	TRBV18	CASSPLQGDLKNIQYF	TGTGCCAGCTCGCCCCTACAGGGGGATTTGAAAAACATTCAGTACTTC
13	NA	TRBJ2-7	TRBD1	TRBV30	CAWSADRGYEQYF	TGTGCCTGGAGTGCGGACAGGGGCTACGAGCAGTACTTC
15	once	TRBJ1-4	NA	TRBV2	CASTHARQHNEKLFF	TGTGCCAGCACTCACGCGAGACAGCATAATGAAAAACTGTTTTTT
16	once	TRBJ1-5	TRBD1	TRBV4-1	CASSQDGAGGNQPQHF	TGCGCCAGCAGCCAAGATGGGGCAGGGGGTAATCAGCCCCAGCATTTT
12	NA	TRBJ1-5	NA	TRBV19	CASSMNGQPQHF	TGTGCCAGTAGTATGAACGGTCAGCCCCAGCATTTT
14	NA	TRBJ2-2	NA	TRBV11-3	CASSLRTGTGELFF	TGTGCCAGCAGCCTGCGGACTGGAACCGGGGAGCTGTTTTTT
14	NA	TRBJ1-2	NA	TRBV30	CAWSPPWGPYGYTF	TGTGCCTGGAGTCCCCCTTGGGGGCCCTATGGCTACACCTTC
14	NA	TRBJ2-7	TRBD1	TRBV5-1	CASSGTGQHYEQYF	TGCGCCAGCAGCGGAACGGGACAGCACTACGAGCAGTACTTC
16	NA	TRBJ2-3	TRBD2	TRBV15	CATSRDPGGSTDTQYF	TGTGCCACCAGCAGAGATCCGGGGGGGAGCACAGATACGCAGTATTTT
15	NA	TRBJ1-2	TRBD1	TRBV11-2	CASSLEGNRGQGYTF	TGTGCCAGCAGCTTAGAAGGCAACAGGGGGCAAGGCTACACCTTC
13	once	TRBJ2-7	NA	TRBV5-5	CASSLTSTYEQYF	TGTGCCAGCAGCCTGACTAGTACCTACGAGCAGTACTTC
14	NA	TRBJ2-5	NA	TRBV5-1	CASSFGQDQETQYF	TGCGCCAGCAGCTTCGGACAAGACCAAGAGACCCAGTACTTC
13	NA	TRBJ1-1	NA	TRBV29-1	CSVALGRGTEAFF	TGCAGCGTGGCCCTTGGAAGGGGGACTGAAGCTTTCTTT
15	NA	TRBJ2-2	NA	TRBV28	CASMRRGTRTGELFF	TGTGCCAGCATGCGTCGGGGGACGCGGACCGGGGAGCTGTTTTTT
13	NA	TRBJ2-3	NA	TRBV29-1	CSVGAARTDTQYF	TGCAGCGTAGGGGCAGCCCGCACAGATACGCAGTATTTT
14	NA	TRBJ1-1	NA	TRBV28	CASSPTDRYTEAFF	TGTGCCAGCAGCCCTACAGACAGGTACACTGAAGCTTTCTTT
15	NA	TRBJ2-2	NA	TRBV5-1	CASSFRQDGTGELFF	TGCGCCAGCAGCTTTCGACAGGATGGCACCGGGGAGCTGTTTTTT
14	once	TRBJ2-4	TRBD1	TRBV5-4	CASSFRQGANIQYF	TGTGCCAGCAGCTTTCGACAGGGGGCAAACATTCAGTACTTC
16	NA	TRBJ1-2	TRBD1	TRBV27	CASSPYTGAPFYGYTF	TGTGCCAGCAGTCCTTATACAGGGGCCCCCTTCTATGGCTACACCTTC
13	NA	TRBJ2-7	TRBD1	TRBV2	CASRGQLRYEQYF	TGTGCCAGCCGGGGACAGCTCCGATACGAGCAGTACTTC
15	NA	TRBJ2-7	TRBD1	TRBV3-1/TRBV3-2	CASSLDRVLSYEQYF	TGTGCCAGCAGCTTAGACAGGGTTCTCTCCTACGAGCAGTACTTC
12	few	TRBJ1-2	NA	TRBV9	CASSRRAAGYTF	TGTGCCAGCTCCAGGAGGGCGGCTGGCTACACCTTC
13	NA	TRBJ1-4	NA	TRBV7-2	CASSLNRVEKLFF	TGTGCCAGCAGCTTAAACAGGGTGGAAAAACTGTTTTTT
17	NA	TRBJ2-3	TRBD2	TRBV6-6	CASSQNAPGLGRGTQYF	TGTGCCAGCAGTCAAAACGCACCGGGACTAGGTCGCGGTACGCAGTATTTT
15	NA	TRBJ2-3	TRBD2	TRBV6-6	CASSKIGTSGDTQYF	TGTGCCAGCAGCAAAATAGGGACTAGCGGGGATACGCAGTATTTT
17	NA	TRBJ2-3	TRBD2	TRBV19	CASSIGGSGSSFDTQYF	TGTGCCAGTAGTATCGGGGGGAGCGGGAGTTCTTTCGATACGCAGTATTTT
18	NA	TRBJ2-7	TRBD2	TRBV18	CASSPRASGRASPYEQYF	TGTGCCAGCTCACCTCGAGCGAGCGGGAGGGCCTCTCCCTACGAGCAGTACTTC
15	NA	TRBJ2-3	NA	TRBV11-2	CASRAAYRGTDTQYF	TGTGCCAGCAGAGCAGCCTACAGGGGCACAGATACGCAGTATTTT
17	NA	TRBJ2-6	TRBD1	TRBV7-9	CASSGQGKGSGANVLTF	TGTGCCAGCAGCGGACAGGGGAAAGGGTCTGGGGCCAACGTCCTGACTTTC
14	NA	TRBJ2-7	TRBD1	TRBV6-4	CASRSGQGFVGQYF	TGTGCCAGCAGATCGGGACAGGGATTTGTTGGGCAGTACTTC
17	NA	TRBJ1-2	TRBD1	TRBV30	CAWSEGTGKERNYGYTF	TGTGCCTGGAGCGAGGGGACAGGGAAGGAAAGGAACTATGGCTACACCTTC
13	once	TRBJ2-7	TRBD2	TRBV6-5	CASSLAGGYEQYF	TGTGCCAGCAGCCTAGCGGGAGGCTACGAGCAGTACTTC